The 10 T cell receptor beta chains below were found in one sample sequenced in a study of T cells in Graves' hyperthyroidism and ophthalmopathy. Amplification of TCR beta CDR3 regions used RNA as the template. The study used the HTBI primer set for a first-round RT-PCR of the TCR CDR3. TCRdb reanalysed the multiplex PCR reads using MiXCR and keeps one entry per CDR3 protein. Here the sample spans under 400,000 distinct CDR3 sequences, 14% being singletons. Sequencing was carried out using blood. The receptors shown here come from a woman aged 60-75 years with Graves' hyperthyroidism.

This sequence joins TRBV12-3 or TRBV12-4 and TRBJ1-1, with D tentatively TRBD1 (6 bases). CDR3 length: 12 residues. V lost 6 bases and J lost 7, with 12 bases in between. CDR3: CASSSGGREAFF. CDR3 nucleotides: TGTGCCAGCAGCTCCGGGGGGCGTGAAGCTTTCTTT.

This clonotype was recorded at least ten times. The chain has TRBV6-1 and TRBJ2-7, with TRBD2 as a possible D gene (6 bases). Trimming took 6 bases from V and 7 from J, leaving 19 bases between them. Germline-derived CDR1 and CDR2 are MNHNS and SASEGT. The CDR3 loop spans 14 amino acids. The CDR3 spells CASRAGRDGGEQYF. CDR3 DNA: TGTGCCAGCAGGGCCGGGAGAGATGGGGGTGAGCAGTACTTC.

Ten or more counts support this clonotype. The rearrangement uses TRBV20-1 and TRBJ2-1; D possibly corresponds to TRBD1 (6 bases). Germline CDR1 and CDR2: DFQATT and SNEGSKA (reference sequence). Trimming took 3 bases from V and 8 from J, leaving 14 bases between them. This CDR3 comprises 13 residues. The CDR3 DNA reads as TGCAGTGCTAGTCCGAACAGGGCGGATGAGCAGTTCTTC. As protein: CSASPNRADEQFF.

CDR3 nucleotides: TGTGCCAGCAGCGTAGGGTTTGTCACTAGCGGCTACAATGAGCAGTTCTTC. Residues: CASSVGFVTSGYNEQFF. The genes are TRBV9 and TRBJ2-1; TRBD2 matches 8 bases. Germline-derived CDR1 and CDR2 are SGDLS and YYNGEE. The junction had 8 bases not matched to a gene; V was cut back by 0 bases and J by 3 bases. This CDR3 region has 17 residues. Supplemented by reference TRBV9 and TRBJ2-1, the full variable domain reads DSGVTQTPKHLITATGQRVTLRCSPRSGDLSVYWYQQSLDQGLQFLIQYYNGEERAKGNILERFSAQQFPDLHSELNLSSLELGDSALYFCASSVGFVTSGYNEQFFGPGTRLTVL.

This clonotype has a count of ten or more. The chain is built from TRBV20-1 and TRBJ2-3; the match to TRBD2 covers 9 bases. The V gene end was trimmed by 6 bases and the J gene end by 4 bases; junction bases not matched to a gene: 5. The CDR3 is 13 amino acids. Germline-derived CDR1 and CDR2 are DFQATT and SNEGSKA (reference sequence). The CDR3 nucleotides read TGCAGTGCCCAGAGACTAGCGGCAGATACGCAGTATTTT. Translation: CSAQRLAADTQYF.

This clonotype was observed at least ten times. The chain employs TRBV5-1 and TRBJ2-7; no clear D gene. Germline V gene sequence: CDR1 SGHRS, CDR2 YFSETQ. The CDR3 has 13 residues. V was trimmed by 0 bases and J by 4 bases, leaving 8 bases between them. The CDR3 coding sequence is TGCGCCAGCAGCTTGGCGGGCAGGTACGAGCAGTACTTC. It codes for CASSLAGRYEQYF.

This clonotype was recorded many times. The chain links TRBV20-1 to TRBJ2-1; 10 nucleotides line up with TRBD2. V lost 6 bases to trimming and J lost 9 bases; unmatched junction nucleotides: 14. The CDR3 has 15 amino acids. Germline assignment: CDR1 DFQATT and CDR2 SNEGSKA (reference sequence). In nucleotides, the CDR3 is TGCAGTGCCCAGAGGGGGGGGACTAGCGTTAGTGAGCAGTTCTTC. Its protein product is CSAQRGGTSVSEQFF.

This clonotype was observed a few times. The V gene is TRBV24-1, the J gene TRBJ1-5; 9 bases line up with TRBD1. This CDR3 is 16 amino acids long. Looked up from germline, CDR1 is KGHDR and CDR2 is SFDVKD. V was clipped by 4 bases and J by 7 bases; unmatched bases: 10. In DNA form, the CDR3 reads TGTGCCACCAGTGACCGTCGCGGGACAGGGAACCAGCCCCAGCATTTT. Translated, it gives CATSDRRGTGNQPQHF.

This clonotype has at least ten counts. This chain joins TRBV30 and TRBJ2-2; D not resolved. Germline values: CDR1 GTSNPN, CDR2 SVGIG (reference sequence). This CDR3 contains 13 residues. V was pared by 8 bases and J by 4 bases, with 14 bases between. The CDR3 DNA reads as TGTGCCGCCGTGGGGTCGGGCACCGGGGAGCTGTTTTTT. This translates into CAAVGSGTGELFF.

This clonotype was counted many times. The J gene is TRBJ2-7, the V gene TRBV11-2, with D possibly being TRBD1 or TRBD2 (5 bases each). Deletions cut 5 bases from V and 6 bases from J, with 17 bases between. The CDR3 extends over 14 amino acids. Germline V gene sequence: CDR1 SGHAT, CDR2 FQNNGV. CDR3 in amino acids: CASSVYTGQGEQYF. The DNA of the CDR3 is TGTGCCAGCAGCGTCTACACGGGGCAGGGCGAGCAGTACTTC. Together with reference TRBV11-2 and TRBJ2-7, the CDR3 gives the full variable domain: EAGVAQSPRYKIIEKRQSVAFWCNPISGHATLYWYQQILGQGPKLLIQFQNNGVVDDSQLPKDRFSAERLKGVDSTLKIQPAKLEDSAVYLCASSVYTGQGEQYFGPGTRLTVT.